What follows are 29 T cell receptor beta chains derived from one specimen sequenced in a study of blood T cell repertoires in COVID-19. TCRdb keeps only in-frame clones here, not all; method: immunoSEQ multiplex PCR. This table has approximately 170,000 clones, 80% to 90% appearing once. Input material: peripheral blood. All receptors come from a woman aged 55-69 years with COVID-19, enrolled during active disease.

This sequence joins TRBV6-6 and TRBJ1-4, with D perhaps TRBD1 (6 bases). The CDR3 sequence is 15 residues long. CDR1 and CDR2 from the germline V gene are MNHNY and SVGAGI (reference sequence). V dropped 0 bases and J dropped 5 bases, with 10 bases sitting between them. CDR3 amino acids: CASSYSEGGNEKLFF. The CDR3 bases are TGTGCCAGCAGTTACTCGGAGGGGGGGAATGAAAAACTGTTTTTT.

The chain uses TRBV24-1 and TRBJ1-5; D possibly corresponds to TRBD1 (5 bases). With 4 bases removed from V and 2 bases from J, the gap between germline ends came to 11 bases. The V gene's germline CDR1 is KGHDR and CDR2 SFDVKD. The CDR3 length is 15 residues. CDR3 residues: CATSDSGAGNQPQHF. The CDR3 coding sequence is TGTGCCACCAGTGACAGTGGGGCAGGCAATCAGCCCCAGCATTTT.

The chain recombines TRBV7-6 with TRBJ2-5, with D possibly matching TRBD1 (6 bases). V was trimmed by 4 bases and J by 0 bases, leaving 9 bases between them. This CDR3 contains 14 residues. Germline CDR1 is SGHVS and CDR2 is FNYEAQ. CDR3 sequence (DNA): TGTGCCAGCAGCTCCCGGGACAACCAAGAGACCCAGTACTTC. Amino acids: CASSSRDNQETQYF.

The chain is built from TRBV6-5 and TRBJ1-4; 7 bases align to TRBD1. The CDR3 has 15 amino acids. V dropped 2 bases and J dropped 5; count of bases not matched to a gene: 5. Germline V CDR1 and CDR2: MNHEY, SVGAGI. CDR3 DNA: TGTGCCAGCAGTTACACGGGCAGGGGGAATGAAAAACTGTTTTTT. This sequence encodes CASSYTGRGNEKLFF.

V and J are TRBV4-3 and TRBJ1-5; no clear D gene. The germline CDR1 and CDR2 sequences are LGHNA and YSLEER. The CDR3 length is 15 residues. The V and J ends lost 1 base and 4 bases respectively, with 11 bases between them. CDR3 protein: CASSQASGINQPQHF. Written as DNA, the CDR3 is TGCGCCAGCAGCCAAGCCTCGGGGATTAATCAGCCCCAGCATTTT.

V is TRBV19 and J is TRBJ1-5; D is uncertain. The germline V gene has CDR1 LNHDA and CDR2 SQIVND (reference sequence). The CDR3 spans 16 residues. V shed 5 bases and J shed 5 bases, with 19 bases lying between them. The CDR3 DNA is TGTGCCAGTAGTGTCCTAAAAAAACTTACTTATCAGCCCCAGCATTTT. As protein: CASSVLKKLTYQPQHF. The variable domain in full, completed from reference TRBV19 and TRBJ1-5, reads DGGITQSPKYLFRKEGQNVTLSCEQNLNHDAMYWYRQDPGQGLRLIYYSQIVNDFQKGDIAEGYSVSREKKESFPLTVTSAQKNPTAFYLCASSVLKKLTYQPQHFGDGTRLSIL.

This clone was counted once. This chain links TRBV15 with TRBJ1-2; D may be TRBD1 (6 bases). The CDR3 covers 13 residues. The V gene lost 0 bases and the J gene lost 6 bases, with 8 bases spanning the gap. Germline CDR1 is LNHNV and CDR2 is YYDKDF (reference sequence). CDR3 region: CATSRDRGDGYTF. CDR3 in DNA: TGTGCCACCAGCAGAGACAGGGGTGATGGCTACACCTTC.

The chain combines TRBV9 with TRBJ1-2; TRBD1 aligns across 9 bases. Losses at the gene ends were 4 bases for V and 4 bases for J; bases not matched to a gene: 11. The germline V gene has CDR1 SGDLS and CDR2 YYNGEE. The CDR3 sequence is 16 residues long. The CDR3 nucleotides read TGTGCCAGCAGCAGGGACAGGGCTACAGCCATCTATGGCTACACCTTC. The encoded protein is CASSRDRATAIYGYTF.

The rearrangement uses TRBV2 and TRBJ1-2; no definite D call. Germline values: CDR1 SNHLY, CDR2 FYNNEI. V was clipped by 2 bases and J by 7 bases, with 8 bases between them. This CDR3 region has 12 residues. The CDR3 bases are TGTGCCAGCAGTGAACGAGGAAGTGGCTACACCTTC. Protein product: CASSERGSGYTF.

CDR3: CASSMAGGAYEQYF. The CDR3 DNA follows: TGTGCCAGTAGTATGGCTGGCGGCGCCTACGAGCAGTACTTC. The chain employs TRBV19 and TRBJ2-7, with D hard to call. CDR3 length: 14 amino acids. V was trimmed by 3 bases and J by 2 bases, leaving 11 bases between them. Germline CDR1 is LNHDA and CDR2 is SQIVND (reference sequence).

The CDR3 reads CASSVEAGLLNTEAFF. Written as DNA, the CDR3 is TGTGCCAGCAGCGTAGAGGCAGGGCTCTTGAACACTGAAGCTTTCTTT. The chain has TRBV9 and TRBJ1-1; the D gene is possibly TRBD1 (5 bases). Germline V gene data show CDR1 as SGDLS and CDR2 as YYNGEE. The CDR3 is 16 residues long. Trimming removed 0 bases from V and 0 bases from J, with 12 bases in between.

The rearrangement links TRBV24-1 to TRBJ1-2, with 7 positions matching TRBD1. Trimming removed 3 bases from V and 6 bases from J; junction bases left unmatched: 12. The CDR3 consists of 16 residues. Germline CDR1 KGHDR, CDR2 SFDVKD. The DNA of the CDR3 is TGTGCCACCAGTGATCGGGACAGCTCTATGAAGGATGGCTACACCTTC. This sequence encodes CATSDRDSSMKDGYTF.

The chain links TRBV6-5 to TRBJ1-5; no firm D call. The germline V gene encodes CDR1 MNHEY and CDR2 SVGAGI. The CDR3 is 14 amino acids. Trimming cost V 4 bases and J 0 bases, with 7 bases left between them. The CDR3 reads CASSWTDSNQPQHF. CDR3 bases: TGTGCCAGCAGTTGGACTGATAGCAATCAGCCCCAGCATTTT.

The rearrangement joins TRBV4-1 to TRBJ1-5; tentative D call: TRBD1 (5 bases). V shed 0 bases and J shed 2 bases, with 11 bases lying between them. The CDR3 runs to 16 residues. Germline V gene lookup returns CDR1 MGHRA and CDR2 YSYEKL. In nucleotides, the CDR3 is TGCGCCAGCAGCCAAGATCGGGGGGATGGCAATCAGCCCCAGCATTTT. It specifies CASSQDRGDGNQPQHF.

The chain couples TRBV6-5 to TRBJ2-3; 7 bases agree with TRBD2. Looked up from germline, CDR1 is MNHEY and CDR2 is SVGAGI. V lost 2 bases to trimming and J lost 2 bases; unmatched junction nucleotides: 4. CDR3 size: 15 residues. The CDR3 is CASSYRGTTTDTQYF. The CDR3 DNA follows: TGTGCCAGCAGTTACCGAGGGACTACCACAGATACGCAGTATTTT.

V is TRBV6-6 and J is TRBJ1-4; D gene uncertain. V shed 0 bases and J shed 0 bases, with 8 bases lying between them. The CDR3 length is 16 residues. Germline V CDR1 and CDR2: MNHNY, SVGAGI (reference sequence). CDR3 region: CASSYSTVATNEKLFF. CDR3 in DNA: TGTGCCAGCAGTTACTCTACAGTTGCAACTAATGAAAAACTGTTTTTT.

This chain connects TRBV27 to TRBJ2-1; 10 bases align to TRBD2. This CDR3 region has 16 residues. With 0 bases clipped from V and 6 bases from J, the junction kept 5 bases outside the gene matches. CDR1 is MNHEY and CDR2 is SMNVEV in the germline V gene (reference sequence). CDR3 nucleotide sequence: TGTGCCAGCAGTTTATCGGGAACTAGCGGGACCAATGAGCAGTTCTTC. Residues: CASSLSGTSGTNEQFF.

The CDR3 region is CAWSETSGKQETQYF. CDR3 DNA sequence: TGTGCCTGGAGTGAGACTAGCGGGAAACAAGAGACCCAGTACTTC. This chain connects TRBV30 to TRBJ2-5; 11 bases align to TRBD2. The V segment lost 1 base and the J segment 2 bases; nucleotides outside the gene matches: 3. This CDR3 is built from 15 residues. Germline V gives CDR1 GTSNPN, CDR2 SVGIG (reference sequence).

The chain carries TRBV7-8 and TRBJ2-3, with 11 bases lining up with TRBD1. Germline values: CDR1 SGHVS, CDR2 FQNEAQ. The CDR3 has 15 residues. Losses at the gene ends were 5 bases for V and 3 bases for J; bases not matched to a gene: 4. CDR3 DNA sequence: TGTGCCAGCAGCCCCCGGGACAGGGGGACAGATACGCAGTATTTT. Amino acids: CASSPRDRGTDTQYF.

This clone was picked up a small number of times. The CDR3 here is CAWSRLAASSYEQYF. The CDR3 coding sequence is TGTGCCTGGAGTCGATTAGCGGCTAGCTCCTACGAGCAGTACTTC. The chain joins TRBV30 to TRBJ2-7; D possibly corresponds to TRBD2 (6 bases). From germline, CDR1 is GTSNPN and CDR2 SVGIG (reference sequence). There are 15 residues in the CDR3. The germline V and J ends were trimmed by 2 bases and 0 bases, with 14 bases remaining between them.

This chain links TRBV5-1 with TRBJ2-7; 9 bases match TRBD1. The CDR3 is 15 amino acids. Looked up from germline, CDR1 is SGHRS and CDR2 is YFSETQ. Trimming at V came to 4 bases and at J to 3 bases, leaving 8 bases not matched to a gene. The CDR3, as DNA: TGCGCCAGCAGCCCTACCCCGACAGGGGGCTACGAGCAGTACTTC. Its translation: CASSPTPTGGYEQYF.

This clone is a singleton in its sample. This sequence joins TRBV6-4 and TRBJ2-3; 7 positions match TRBD2. Trimming cost V 4 bases and J 6 bases; bases outside gene matches: 13. The germline V gene encodes CDR1 MRHNA and CDR2 SNTAGT. The CDR3 consists of 16 residues. In DNA, the CDR3 is TGTGCCAGCAGTGCGGGGCTAGCGGCTAACCGGGATACGCAGTATTTT. Its translation: CASSAGLAANRDTQYF.

This sequence joins TRBV19 and TRBJ2-2, with D possibly matching TRBD1 (5 bases). This CDR3 region has 15 residues. Trimming stripped 5 bases from V and 3 bases from J, with 13 bases between. The germline V gene encodes CDR1 LNHDA and CDR2 SQIVND (reference sequence). Written as DNA, the CDR3 is TGTGCCAGTAGTCCAACAGGTTCTTACACCGGGGAGCTGTTTTTT. Protein product: CASSPTGSYTGELFF.

The chain is built from TRBV7-2 and TRBJ2-3; 15 nucleotides match TRBD2. CDR3 length: 19 amino acids. Germline V gives CDR1 SGHTA, CDR2 FQGNSA. J lost 0 bases, V lost 7 bases, and 11 bases had no gene match. CDR3 DNA: TGTGCCAGCAATAACCCGACCGGGACTAGCGGGAGGAGCACAGATACGCAGTATTTT. It is translated as CASNNPTGTSGRSTDTQYF.

The chain couples TRBV28 to TRBJ2-3, with 10 bases that match TRBD2. The CDR3 consists of 19 residues. J gave up 0 bases and V 4 bases, and 13 bases lay outside the gene matches. Germline CDR1 is MDHEN and CDR2 is SYDVKM. CDR3 residues: CASSSAPGLATFSTDTQYF. The CDR3 DNA reads TGTGCCAGCAGTTCTGCGCCGGGACTAGCGACCTTCAGCACAGATACGCAGTATTTT. Complete variable domain (other parts from reference TRBV28 and TRBJ2-3): DVKVTQSSRYLVKRTGEKVFLECVQDMDHENMFWYRQDPGLGLRLIYFSYDVKMKEKGDIPEGYSVSREKKERFSLILESASTNQTSMYLCASSSAPGLATFSTDTQYFGPGTRLTVL.

In DNA, the CDR3 is TGCAGCGGCAAGGACAGGGGGGTGAACACTGAAGCTTTCTTT. Its protein product is CSGKDRGVNTEAFF. This chain joins TRBV29-1 and TRBJ1-1, with 10 bases aligning to TRBD1. V dropped 7 bases and J dropped 0; count of bases not matched to a gene: 5. This CDR3 has 14 amino acids. Germline V CDR1 and CDR2: SQVTM, ANQGSEA.

In nucleotides, the CDR3 is TGTGCCAGCAGCTCCTTCACACTAGCACATACGCAGTATTTT. Amino acid sequence: CASSSFTLAHTQYF. The chain employs TRBV7-8 and TRBJ2-3; a weak D match, TRBD2 (6 bases). Germline assignment: CDR1 SGHVS and CDR2 FQNEAQ. The CDR3 length is 14 residues. The V end lost 4 bases, the J end lost 7 bases, and 15 bases lay between the germline ends.

The sample holds one count of this clone. The chain has TRBV10-3 and TRBJ2-2; perhaps TRBD2 as D (6 bases). The CDR3 extends over 17 amino acids. Germline V lookup: CDR1 ENHRY, CDR2 SYGVKD. V was clipped by 0 bases and J by 2 bases, with 13 bases between them. The CDR3 region is CAISESTGSGNTGELFF. The CDR3 DNA reads as TGTGCCATCAGTGAGTCGACCGGGAGCGGTAACACCGGGGAGCTGTTTTTT.

This sequence joins TRBV7-9 and TRBJ1-2; 10 bases align to TRBD1. V shed 7 bases and J 5 bases; nucleotides not matched to a gene: 13. The CDR3 has 16 amino acids. Per the germline V gene, CDR1 is SEHNR and CDR2 is FQNEAQ (reference sequence). CDR3 DNA: TGTGCCAGCACCCGGGGCTTGGGACAGGGGATGTATGGCTACACCTTC. This translates into CASTRGLGQGMYGYTF.